This is a list of T cell receptor beta chains from one sample in a study of blood T cells in healthy people across ages. TCRdb independently ran MiXCR on the 5' RACE reads; one entry per CDR3 protein. The sample has 1,500,000 or so distinct CDR3 sequences; around 59% are singletons. Sequencing was done on a sample of blood. Receptor source: a young man in good health. Each CDR3 is given with its conserved first and last residue. D genes are given only for firm matches. Expanded clones get a size class; other rows say once, few or many, or leave the size out.

v_gene: TRBV7-9; d_gene: -; abundance: few; j_gene: TRBJ2-7; CDR3aa: CASRPIQGYEQYF; CDR3nt: TGTGCCAGCAGGCCTATACAGGGCTACGAGCAGTACTTC
v_gene: TRBV10-3; d_gene: -; abundance: -; j_gene: TRBJ1-6; CDR3aa: CAISGSSGGHNSPLHF; CDR3nt: TGTGCCATCAGTGGGTCGAGTGGGGGACATAATTCACCCCTCCACTTT
v_gene: TRBV5-1; d_gene: -; abundance: -; j_gene: TRBJ1-6; CDR3aa: CASGTTESDSPLHF; CDR3nt: TGCGCCAGTGGGACAACAGAAAGCGATTCACCCCTCCACTTT
v_gene: TRBV20-1; d_gene: -; abundance: -; j_gene: TRBJ2-2; CDR3aa: CSARPRTPANTGELFF; CDR3nt: TGCAGTGCTAGACCACGGACGCCCGCGAACACCGGGGAGCTGTTTTTT
v_gene: TRBV27; d_gene: -; abundance: few; j_gene: TRBJ2-3; CDR3aa: CASSGLMGSTDTQYF; CDR3nt: TGTGCCAGCAGTGGATTGATGGGGAGCACAGATACGCAGTATTTT
v_gene: TRBV20-1; d_gene: -; abundance: -; j_gene: TRBJ2-7; CDR3aa: CSATAGEALGYEQYF; CDR3nt: TGCAGTGCGACGGCAGGGGAGGCCTTAGGCTACGAGCAGTACTTC
v_gene: TRBV4-1; d_gene: -; abundance: -; j_gene: TRBJ2-1; CDR3aa: CASSQLGRNEQFF; CDR3nt: TGCGCCAGCAGCCAGCTAGGACGCAATGAGCAGTTCTTC
v_gene: TRBV6-2/TRBV6-3; d_gene: -; abundance: few; j_gene: TRBJ2-1; CDR3aa: CASSPPRYDEQFF; CDR3nt: TGTGCCAGCAGTCCACCCCGCTACGATGAGCAGTTCTTC
v_gene: TRBV5-1; d_gene: -; abundance: few; j_gene: TRBJ1-2; CDR3aa: CASSFGSTGYGYTF; CDR3nt: TGCGCCAGCAGCTTTGGTTCGACTGGCTATGGCTACACCTTC
v_gene: TRBV6-5; d_gene: -; abundance: -; j_gene: TRBJ2-3; CDR3aa: CASSWAELADTQYF; CDR3nt: TGTGCCAGCAGTTGGGCAGAATTGGCAGATACGCAGTATTTT
v_gene: TRBV5-1; d_gene: TRBD2; abundance: -; j_gene: TRBJ2-2; CDR3aa: CASSAGGRDAELFF; CDR3nt: TGCGCCAGCAGCGCGGGGGGGCGAGACGCGGAGCTGTTTTTT
v_gene: TRBV20-1; d_gene: TRBD1; abundance: few; j_gene: TRBJ2-7; CDR3aa: CSARDLGQATYEQYF; CDR3nt: TGCAGTGCTAGAGATCTGGGACAGGCGACCTACGAGCAGTACTTC
v_gene: TRBV27; d_gene: TRBD2; abundance: -; j_gene: TRBJ2-1; CDR3aa: CASSFGVSGGNEQFF; CDR3nt: TGTGCCAGCAGTTTCGGAGTTAGCGGGGGGAATGAGCAGTTCTTC
v_gene: TRBV15; d_gene: TRBD1; abundance: few; j_gene: TRBJ1-6; CDR3aa: CATSADRANSPLHF; CDR3nt: TGTGCCACCAGCGCGGACAGGGCTAATTCACCCCTCCACTTT
v_gene: TRBV5-4; d_gene: -; abundance: -; j_gene: TRBJ2-1; CDR3aa: CASSHLDQEFNEQFF; CDR3nt: TGTGCCAGCAGCCACTTGGACCAGGAGTTCAATGAGCAGTTCTTC